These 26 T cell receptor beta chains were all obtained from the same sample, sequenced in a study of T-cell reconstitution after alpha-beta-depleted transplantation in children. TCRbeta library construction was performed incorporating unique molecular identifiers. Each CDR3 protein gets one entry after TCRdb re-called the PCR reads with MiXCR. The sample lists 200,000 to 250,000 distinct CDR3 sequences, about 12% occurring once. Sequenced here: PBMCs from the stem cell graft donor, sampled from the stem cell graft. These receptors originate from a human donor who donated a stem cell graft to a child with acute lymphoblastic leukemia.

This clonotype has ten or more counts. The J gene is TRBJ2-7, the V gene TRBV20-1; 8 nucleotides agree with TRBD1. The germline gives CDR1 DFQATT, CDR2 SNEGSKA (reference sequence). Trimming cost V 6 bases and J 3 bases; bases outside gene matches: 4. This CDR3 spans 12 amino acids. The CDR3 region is CSATDRGYEQYF. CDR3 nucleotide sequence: TGCAGTGCAACCGACAGGGGCTACGAGCAGTACTTC.

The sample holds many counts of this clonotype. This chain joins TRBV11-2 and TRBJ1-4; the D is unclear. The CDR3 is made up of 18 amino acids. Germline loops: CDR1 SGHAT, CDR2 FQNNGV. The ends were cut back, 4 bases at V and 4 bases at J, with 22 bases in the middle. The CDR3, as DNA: TGTGCCAGCAGCTCCCCCCGGCAGCGCACTTTAAGTAATGAAAAACTGTTTTTT. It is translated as CASSSPRQRTLSNEKLFF.

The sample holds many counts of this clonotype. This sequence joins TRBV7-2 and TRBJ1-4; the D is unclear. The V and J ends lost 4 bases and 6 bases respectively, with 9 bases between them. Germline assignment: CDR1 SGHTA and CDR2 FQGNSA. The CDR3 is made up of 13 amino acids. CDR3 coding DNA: TGTGCCAGCAGCTCGTGGCAGGATGAAAAACTGTTTTTT. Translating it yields CASSSWQDEKLFF.

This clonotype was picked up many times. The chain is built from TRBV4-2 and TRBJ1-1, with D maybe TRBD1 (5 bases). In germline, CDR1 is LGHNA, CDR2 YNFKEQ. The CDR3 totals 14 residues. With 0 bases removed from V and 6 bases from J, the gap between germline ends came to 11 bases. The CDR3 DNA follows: TGTGCCAGCAGCCAAGATTCGGCAGGGCCTGAAGCTTTCTTT. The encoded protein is CASSQDSAGPEAFF.

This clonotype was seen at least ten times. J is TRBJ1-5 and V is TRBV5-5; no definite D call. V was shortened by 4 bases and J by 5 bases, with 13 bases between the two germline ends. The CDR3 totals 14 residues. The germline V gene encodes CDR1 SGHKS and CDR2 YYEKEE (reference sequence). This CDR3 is CASSPTSSYQPQHF. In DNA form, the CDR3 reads TGTGCCAGCAGCCCGACAAGTTCGTATCAGCCCCAGCATTTT.

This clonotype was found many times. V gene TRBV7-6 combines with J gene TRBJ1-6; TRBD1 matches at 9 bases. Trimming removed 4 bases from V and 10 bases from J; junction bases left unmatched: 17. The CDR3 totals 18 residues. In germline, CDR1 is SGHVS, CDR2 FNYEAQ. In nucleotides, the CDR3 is TGTGCCAGCAGCTCCCCACCCGGACAGGGGTCGCTTAGGTCACCCCTCCACTTT. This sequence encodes CASSSPPGQGSLRSPLHF.

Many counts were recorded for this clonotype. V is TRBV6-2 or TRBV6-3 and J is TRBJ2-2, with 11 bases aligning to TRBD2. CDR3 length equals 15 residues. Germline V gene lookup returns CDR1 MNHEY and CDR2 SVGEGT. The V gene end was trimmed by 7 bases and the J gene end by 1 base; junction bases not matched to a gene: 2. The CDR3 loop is CASMGLAENTGELFF. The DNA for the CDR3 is TGTGCCAGCATGGGACTAGCGGAGAACACCGGGGAGCTGTTTTTT.

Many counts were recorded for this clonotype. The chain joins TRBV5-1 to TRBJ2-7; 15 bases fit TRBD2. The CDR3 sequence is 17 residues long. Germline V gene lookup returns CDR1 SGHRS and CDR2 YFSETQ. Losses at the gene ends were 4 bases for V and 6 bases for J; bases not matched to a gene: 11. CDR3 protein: CASSMPGLAGGRAEQYF. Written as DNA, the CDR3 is TGCGCCAGCAGCATGCCGGGACTAGCGGGAGGTAGGGCCGAGCAGTACTTC.

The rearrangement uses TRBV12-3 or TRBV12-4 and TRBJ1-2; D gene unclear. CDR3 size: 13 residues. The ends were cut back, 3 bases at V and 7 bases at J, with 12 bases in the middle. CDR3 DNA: TGTGCCAGCAGTTTTGGGTCAAGAATTGGCTACACCTTC. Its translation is CASSFGSRIGYTF.

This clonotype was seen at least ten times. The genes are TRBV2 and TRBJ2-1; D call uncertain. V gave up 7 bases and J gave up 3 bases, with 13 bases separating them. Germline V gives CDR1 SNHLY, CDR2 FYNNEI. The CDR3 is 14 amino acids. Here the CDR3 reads CASKAPESYNEQFF. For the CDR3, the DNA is TGTGCCAGCAAGGCCCCGGAAAGCTACAATGAGCAGTTCTTC.

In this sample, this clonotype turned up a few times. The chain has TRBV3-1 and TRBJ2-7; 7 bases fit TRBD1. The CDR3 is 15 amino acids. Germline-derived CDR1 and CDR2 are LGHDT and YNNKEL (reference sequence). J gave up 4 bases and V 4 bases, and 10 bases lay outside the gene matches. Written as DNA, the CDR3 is TGTGCCAGCAGCCCCCTTGGCAGGGGGATATACGAGCAGTACTTC. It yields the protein CASSPLGRGIYEQYF.

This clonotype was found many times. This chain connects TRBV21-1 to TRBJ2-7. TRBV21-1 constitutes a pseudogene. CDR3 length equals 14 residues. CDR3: CASSKVPVPYEQYF. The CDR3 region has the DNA TGTGCCAGCAGCAAAGTGCCAGTTCCCTACGAGCAGTACTTC.

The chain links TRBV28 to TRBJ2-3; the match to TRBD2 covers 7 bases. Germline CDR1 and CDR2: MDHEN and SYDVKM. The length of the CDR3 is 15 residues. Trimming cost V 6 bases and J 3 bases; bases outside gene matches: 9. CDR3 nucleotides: TGTGCCAGCAGACTTAACACGGGGGGTACAGATACGCAGTATTTT. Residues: CASRLNTGGTDTQYF.

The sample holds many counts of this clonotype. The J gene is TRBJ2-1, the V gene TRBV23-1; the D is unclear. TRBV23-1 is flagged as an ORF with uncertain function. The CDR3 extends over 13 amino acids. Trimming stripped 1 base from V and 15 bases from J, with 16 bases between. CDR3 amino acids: CASSQWCSTSGFF. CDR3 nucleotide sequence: TGCGCCAGCAGTCAATGGTGCAGCACGTCCGGGTTCTTC.

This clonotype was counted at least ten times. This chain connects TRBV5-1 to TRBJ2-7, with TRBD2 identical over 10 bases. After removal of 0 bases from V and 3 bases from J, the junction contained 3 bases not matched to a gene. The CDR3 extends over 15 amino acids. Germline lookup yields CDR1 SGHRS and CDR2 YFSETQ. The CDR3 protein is CASSLGASGSYEQYF. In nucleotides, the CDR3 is TGCGCCAGCAGCTTGGGGGCTAGCGGGAGCTACGAGCAGTACTTC.

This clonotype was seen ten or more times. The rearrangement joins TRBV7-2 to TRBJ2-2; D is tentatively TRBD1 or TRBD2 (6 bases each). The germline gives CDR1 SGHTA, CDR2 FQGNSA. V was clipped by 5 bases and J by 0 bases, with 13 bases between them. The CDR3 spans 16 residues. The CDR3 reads CASSIRGGSNTGELFF. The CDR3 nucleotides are TGTGCCAGCAGCATAAGAGGGGGGTCGAACACCGGGGAGCTGTTTTTT.

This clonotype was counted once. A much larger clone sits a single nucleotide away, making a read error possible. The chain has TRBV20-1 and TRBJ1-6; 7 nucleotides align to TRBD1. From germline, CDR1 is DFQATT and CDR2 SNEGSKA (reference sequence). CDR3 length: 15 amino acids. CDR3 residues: CSAFQNDRARSPIHF. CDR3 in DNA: TGCAGTGCTTTCCAAAACGACAGGGCTCGGTCACCCATCCACTTT.

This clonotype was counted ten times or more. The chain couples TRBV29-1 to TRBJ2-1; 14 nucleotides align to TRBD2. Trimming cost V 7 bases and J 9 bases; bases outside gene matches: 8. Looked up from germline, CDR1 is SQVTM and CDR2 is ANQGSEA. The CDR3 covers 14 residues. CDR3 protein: CSGLGLAGEAEQFF. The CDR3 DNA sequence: TGCAGCGGCCTGGGACTAGCGGGAGAAGCTGAGCAGTTCTTC.

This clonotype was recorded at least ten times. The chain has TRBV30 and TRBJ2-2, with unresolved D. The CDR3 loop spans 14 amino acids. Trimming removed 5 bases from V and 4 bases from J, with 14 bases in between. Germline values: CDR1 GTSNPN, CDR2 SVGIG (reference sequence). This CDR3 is CAWRPLKFTGELFF. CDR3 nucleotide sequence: TGTGCCTGGCGTCCACTGAAGTTCACCGGGGAGCTGTTTTTT.

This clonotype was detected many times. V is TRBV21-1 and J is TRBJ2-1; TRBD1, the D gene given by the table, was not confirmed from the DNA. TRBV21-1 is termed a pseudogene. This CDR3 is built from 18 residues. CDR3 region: CASSKERRRCAPHNEQFF. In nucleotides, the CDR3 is TGTGCCAGCAGCAAAGAAAGGAGGAGGTGTGCCCCGCACAATGAGCAGTTCTTC.

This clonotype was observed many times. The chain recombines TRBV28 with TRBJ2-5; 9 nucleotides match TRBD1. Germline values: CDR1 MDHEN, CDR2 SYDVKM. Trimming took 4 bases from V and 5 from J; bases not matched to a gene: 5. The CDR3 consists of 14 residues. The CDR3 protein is CASSWGQGIETQYF. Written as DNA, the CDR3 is TGTGCCAGCAGTTGGGGACAGGGTATCGAGACCCAGTACTTC.

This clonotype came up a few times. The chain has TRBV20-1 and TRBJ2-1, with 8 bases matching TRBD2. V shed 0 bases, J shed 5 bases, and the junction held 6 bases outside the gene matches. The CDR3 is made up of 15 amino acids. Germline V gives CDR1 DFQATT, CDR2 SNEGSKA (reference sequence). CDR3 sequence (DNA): TGCAGTGCTAGAGAGCTTAGCGGGACGGACAATGAGCAGTTCTTC. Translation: CSARELSGTDNEQFF.

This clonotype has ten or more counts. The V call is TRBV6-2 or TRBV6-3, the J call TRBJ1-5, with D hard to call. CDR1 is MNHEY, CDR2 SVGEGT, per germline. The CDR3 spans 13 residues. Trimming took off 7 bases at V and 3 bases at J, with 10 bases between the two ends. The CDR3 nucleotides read TGTGCCAGCAACGACGGCGACAATCAGCCCCAGCATTTT. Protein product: CASNDGDNQPQHF.

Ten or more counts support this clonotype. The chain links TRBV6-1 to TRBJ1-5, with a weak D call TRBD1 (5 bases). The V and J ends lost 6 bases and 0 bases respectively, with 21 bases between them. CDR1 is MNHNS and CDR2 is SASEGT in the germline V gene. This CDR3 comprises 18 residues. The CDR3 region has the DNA TGTGCCAGCAGGACACCCAAGGGAGGGGCATTTAGCAATCAGCCCCAGCATTTT. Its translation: CASRTPKGGAFSNQPQHF.

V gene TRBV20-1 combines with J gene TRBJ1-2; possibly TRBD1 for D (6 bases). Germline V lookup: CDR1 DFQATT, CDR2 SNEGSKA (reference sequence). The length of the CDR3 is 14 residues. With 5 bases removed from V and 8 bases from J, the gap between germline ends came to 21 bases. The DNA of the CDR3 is TGCAGTGCTCATCAAGTAGCAGGGGCGGGAGGCTACACCTTC. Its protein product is CSAHQVAGAGGYTF.

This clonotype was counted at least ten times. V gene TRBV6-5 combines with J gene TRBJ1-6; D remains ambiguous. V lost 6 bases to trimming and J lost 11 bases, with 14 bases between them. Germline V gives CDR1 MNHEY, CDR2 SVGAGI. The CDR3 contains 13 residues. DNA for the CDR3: TGTGCCAGCAGCCCTAGAAACGGAACACCCCTCCACTTT. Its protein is CASSPRNGTPLHF.